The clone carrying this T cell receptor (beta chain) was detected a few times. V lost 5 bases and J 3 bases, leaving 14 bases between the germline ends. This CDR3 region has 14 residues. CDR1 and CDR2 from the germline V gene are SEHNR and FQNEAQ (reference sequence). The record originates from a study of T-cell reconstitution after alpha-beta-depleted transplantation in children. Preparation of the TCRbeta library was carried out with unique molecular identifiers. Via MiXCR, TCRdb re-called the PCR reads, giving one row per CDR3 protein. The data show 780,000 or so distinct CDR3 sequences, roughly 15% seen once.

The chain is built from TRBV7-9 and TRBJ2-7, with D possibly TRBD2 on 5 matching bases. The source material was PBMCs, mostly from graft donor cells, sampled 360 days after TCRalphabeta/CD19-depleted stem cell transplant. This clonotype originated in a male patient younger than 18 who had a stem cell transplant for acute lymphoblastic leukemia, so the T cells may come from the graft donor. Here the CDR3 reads CASSPPAEIYEQYF. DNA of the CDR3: TGTGCCAGCAGCCCCCCAGCGGAGATCTACGAGCAGTACTTC.